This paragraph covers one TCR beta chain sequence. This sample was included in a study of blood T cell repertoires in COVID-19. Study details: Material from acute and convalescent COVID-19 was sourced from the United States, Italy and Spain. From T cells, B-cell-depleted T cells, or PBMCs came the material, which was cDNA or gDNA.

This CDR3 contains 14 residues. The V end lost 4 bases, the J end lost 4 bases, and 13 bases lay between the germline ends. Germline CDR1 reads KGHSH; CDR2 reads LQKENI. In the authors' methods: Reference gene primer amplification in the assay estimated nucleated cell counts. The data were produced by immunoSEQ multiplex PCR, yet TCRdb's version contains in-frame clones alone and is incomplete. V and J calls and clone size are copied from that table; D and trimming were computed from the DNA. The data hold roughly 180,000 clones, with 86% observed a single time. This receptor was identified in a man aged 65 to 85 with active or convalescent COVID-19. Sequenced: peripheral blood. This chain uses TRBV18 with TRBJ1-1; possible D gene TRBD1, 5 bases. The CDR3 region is CASSLIREGTEAFF. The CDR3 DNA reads TGTGCCAGCTCACTTATCAGGGAAGGCACTGAAGCTTTCTTT.